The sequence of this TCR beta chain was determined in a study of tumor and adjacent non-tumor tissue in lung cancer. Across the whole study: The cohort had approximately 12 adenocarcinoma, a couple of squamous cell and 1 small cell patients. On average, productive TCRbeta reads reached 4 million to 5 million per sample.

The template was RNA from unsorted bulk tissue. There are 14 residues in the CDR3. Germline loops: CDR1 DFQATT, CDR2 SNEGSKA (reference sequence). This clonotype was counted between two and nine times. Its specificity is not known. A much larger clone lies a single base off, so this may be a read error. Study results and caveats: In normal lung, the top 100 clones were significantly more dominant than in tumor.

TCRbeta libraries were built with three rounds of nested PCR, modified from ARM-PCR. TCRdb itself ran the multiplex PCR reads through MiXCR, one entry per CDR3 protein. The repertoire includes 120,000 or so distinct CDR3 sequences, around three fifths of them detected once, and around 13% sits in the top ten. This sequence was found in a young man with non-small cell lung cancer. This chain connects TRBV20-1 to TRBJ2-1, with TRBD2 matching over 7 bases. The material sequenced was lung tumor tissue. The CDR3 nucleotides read TGCAGTGCTAGCCCCGGACTAGTCGGTAATGGGCAGTTCTTC. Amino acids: CSASPGLVGNGQFF.